The clone carrying this T cell receptor (beta chain) was seen more than once but under ten times. The treatment denotes: oral pan-JAK inhibitor, 5-10 mg twice daily. Extraction and reverse transcription of RNA yielded cDNA as the sequencing template. The data were produced by immunoSEQ multiplex PCR, yet TCRdb's version contains in-frame clones alone and is incomplete. The sample records 200,000 to 250,000 clones, roughly two fifths being singletons. Germline V gene sequence: CDR1 MNHEY, CDR2 SVGAGI. The CDR3 has 14 amino acids. With 7 bases clipped from V and 3 bases from J, the junction kept 5 bases outside the gene matches. These data belong to a study of CD8+ T cells in alopecia areata. About the study: The authors scored treated patients' severity by affected scalp percentage.

The TCR sequence derives from a human donor with alopecia areata. The V and J genes are TRBV6-5 and TRBJ1-2; 10 bases match TRBD1. The specimen was CD4+ T cells sorted from blood, collected at roughly week 30, from a patient treated with tofacitinib. The DNA for the CDR3 is TGTGCCAGCACCAGGACAGGGGGGGACTATGGCTACACCTTC. As protein: CASTRTGGDYGYTF.